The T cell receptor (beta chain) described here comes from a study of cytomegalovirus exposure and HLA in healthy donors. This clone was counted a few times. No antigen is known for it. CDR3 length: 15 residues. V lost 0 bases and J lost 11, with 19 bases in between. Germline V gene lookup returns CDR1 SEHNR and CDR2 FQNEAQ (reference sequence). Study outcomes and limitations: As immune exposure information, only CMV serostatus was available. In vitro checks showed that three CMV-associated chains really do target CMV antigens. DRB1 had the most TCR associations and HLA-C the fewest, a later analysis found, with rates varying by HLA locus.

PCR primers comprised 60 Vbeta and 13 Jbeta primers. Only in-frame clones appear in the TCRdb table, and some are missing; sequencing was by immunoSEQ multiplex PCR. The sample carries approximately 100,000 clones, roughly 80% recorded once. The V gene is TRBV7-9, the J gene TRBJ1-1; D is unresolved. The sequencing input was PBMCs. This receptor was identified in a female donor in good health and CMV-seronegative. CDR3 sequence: CASSLAFGPGNAAFF. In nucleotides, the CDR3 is TGTGCCAGCAGCTTAGCGTTCGGGCCGGGGAACGCCGCTTTCTTT.